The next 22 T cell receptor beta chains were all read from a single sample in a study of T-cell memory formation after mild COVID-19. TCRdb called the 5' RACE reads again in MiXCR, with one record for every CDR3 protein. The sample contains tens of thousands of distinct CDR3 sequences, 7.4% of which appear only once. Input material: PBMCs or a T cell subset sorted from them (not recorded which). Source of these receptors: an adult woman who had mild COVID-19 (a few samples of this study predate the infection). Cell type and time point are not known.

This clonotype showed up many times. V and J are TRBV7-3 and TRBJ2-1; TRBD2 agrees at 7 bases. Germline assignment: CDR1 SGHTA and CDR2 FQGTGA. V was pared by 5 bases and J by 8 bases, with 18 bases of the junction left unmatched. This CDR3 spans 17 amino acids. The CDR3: CASSRRGGDSRWDEQFF. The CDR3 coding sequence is TGTGCCAGCAGCCGTCGTGGGGGGGACTCCAGATGGGATGAGCAGTTCTTC.

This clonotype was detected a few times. The CDR3 DNA reads as TGTGCCAGCAGCAGCGAAACGGGACAGGGTAATGAAAAACTGTTTTTT. Translated, it gives CASSSETGQGNEKLFF. The chain carries TRBV5-4 and TRBJ1-4, with TRBD1 matching over 9 bases. Losses at the gene ends were 4 bases for V and 4 bases for J; bases not matched to a gene: 8. Germline V CDR1 and CDR2: SGHNT, YYREEE (reference sequence). This CDR3 has 16 amino acids.

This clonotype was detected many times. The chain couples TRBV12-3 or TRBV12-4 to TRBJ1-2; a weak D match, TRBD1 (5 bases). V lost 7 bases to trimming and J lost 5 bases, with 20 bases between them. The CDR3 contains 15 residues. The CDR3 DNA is TGTGCCAGCACCAAACCGGGACGGGCCACTTATGGCTACACCTTC. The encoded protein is CASTKPGRATYGYTF.

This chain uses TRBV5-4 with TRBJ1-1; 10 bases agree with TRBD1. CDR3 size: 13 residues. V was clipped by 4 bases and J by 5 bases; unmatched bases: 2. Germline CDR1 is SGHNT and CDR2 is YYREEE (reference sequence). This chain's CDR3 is CASSRDRGTEAFF. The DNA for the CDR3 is TGTGCCAGCAGCCGGGACAGGGGTACTGAAGCTTTCTTT.

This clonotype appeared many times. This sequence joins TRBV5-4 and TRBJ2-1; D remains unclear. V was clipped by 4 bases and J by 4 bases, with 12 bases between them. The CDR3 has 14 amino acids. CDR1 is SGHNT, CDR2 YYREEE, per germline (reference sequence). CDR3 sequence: CASSPEAIYNEQFF. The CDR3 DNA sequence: TGTGCCAGCAGCCCAGAAGCGATATACAATGAGCAGTTCTTC. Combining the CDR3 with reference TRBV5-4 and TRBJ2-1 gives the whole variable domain ETGVTQSPTHLIKTRGQQVTLRCSSQSGHNTVSWYQQALGQGPQFIFQYYREEENGRGNFPPRFSGLQFPNYSSELNVNALELDDSALYLCASSPEAIYNEQFFGPGTRLTVL.

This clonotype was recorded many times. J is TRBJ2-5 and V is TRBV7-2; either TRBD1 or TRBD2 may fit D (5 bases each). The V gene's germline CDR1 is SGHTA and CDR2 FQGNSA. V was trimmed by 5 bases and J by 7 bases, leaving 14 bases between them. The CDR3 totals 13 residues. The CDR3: CASSGGPSGTQYF. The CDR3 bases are TGTGCCAGCAGCGGGGGACCGTCAGGGACCCAGTACTTC.

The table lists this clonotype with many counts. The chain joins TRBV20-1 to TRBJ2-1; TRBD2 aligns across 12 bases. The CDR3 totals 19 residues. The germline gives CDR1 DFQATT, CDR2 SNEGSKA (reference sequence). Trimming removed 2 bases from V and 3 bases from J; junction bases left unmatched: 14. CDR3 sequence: CSARPLNRLAGDFYNEQFF. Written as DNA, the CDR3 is TGCAGTGCTAGACCCCTAAATAGACTAGCGGGGGACTTCTACAATGAGCAGTTCTTC.

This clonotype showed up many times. CDR3 DNA: TGTGCTAGTGGTCCGGAGACAGGGGCCTACGAGCAGTACTTC. This sequence encodes CASGPETGAYEQYF. J is TRBJ2-7 and V is TRBV12-5, with 8 positions matching TRBD1. Germline CDR1 and CDR2: LGHNT and FRNRAP. This CDR3 has 14 amino acids. V gave up 5 bases and J gave up 2 bases; unmatched junction bases: 5.

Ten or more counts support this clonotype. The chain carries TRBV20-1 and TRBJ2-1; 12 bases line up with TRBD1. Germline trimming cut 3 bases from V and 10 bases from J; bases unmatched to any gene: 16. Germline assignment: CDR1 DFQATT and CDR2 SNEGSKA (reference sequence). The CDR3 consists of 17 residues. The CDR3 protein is CSARGPTGGTGGREQFF. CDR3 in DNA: TGCAGTGCTAGGGGCCCCACAGGGGGGACAGGGGGCAGGGAGCAGTTCTTC.

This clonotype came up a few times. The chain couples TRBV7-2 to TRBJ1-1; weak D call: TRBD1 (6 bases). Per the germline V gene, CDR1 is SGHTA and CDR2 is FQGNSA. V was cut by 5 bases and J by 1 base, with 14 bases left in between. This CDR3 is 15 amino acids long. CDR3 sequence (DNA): TGTGCCAGCAGCCCCAGGGGTGGGGGGAACACTGAAGCTTTCTTT. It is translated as CASSPRGGGNTEAFF.

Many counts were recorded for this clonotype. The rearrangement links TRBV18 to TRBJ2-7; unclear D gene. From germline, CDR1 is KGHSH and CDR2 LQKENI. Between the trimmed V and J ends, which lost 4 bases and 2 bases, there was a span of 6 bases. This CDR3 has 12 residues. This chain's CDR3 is CASSQQPYEQYF. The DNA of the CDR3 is TGTGCCAGCTCACAGCAACCCTACGAGCAGTACTTC. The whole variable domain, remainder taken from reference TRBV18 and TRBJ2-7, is NAGVMQNPRHLVRRRGQEARLRCSPMKGHSHVYWYRQLPEEGLKFMVYLQKENIIDESGMPKERFSAEFPKEGPSILRIQQVVRGDSAAYFCASSQQPYEQYFGPGTRLTVT.

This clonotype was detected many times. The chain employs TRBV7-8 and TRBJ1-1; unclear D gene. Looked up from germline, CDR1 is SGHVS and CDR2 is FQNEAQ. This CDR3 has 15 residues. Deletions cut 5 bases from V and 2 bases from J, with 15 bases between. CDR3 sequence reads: CASSPRIDINTEAFF. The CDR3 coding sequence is TGTGCCAGCAGCCCGCGAATAGACATTAACACTGAAGCTTTCTTT.

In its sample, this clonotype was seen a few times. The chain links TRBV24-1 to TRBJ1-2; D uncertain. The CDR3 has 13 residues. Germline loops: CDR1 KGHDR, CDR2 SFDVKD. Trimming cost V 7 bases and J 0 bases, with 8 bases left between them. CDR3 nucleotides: TGTGCCACCAGCCAAAGATCTAACTATGGCTACACCTTC. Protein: CATSQRSNYGYTF.

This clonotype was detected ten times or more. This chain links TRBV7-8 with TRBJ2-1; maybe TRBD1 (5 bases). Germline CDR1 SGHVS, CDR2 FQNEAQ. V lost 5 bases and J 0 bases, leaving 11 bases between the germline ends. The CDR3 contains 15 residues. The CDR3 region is CASSLNRGSYNEQFF. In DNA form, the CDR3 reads TGTGCCAGCAGCCTAAATAGGGGCTCCTACAATGAGCAGTTCTTC.

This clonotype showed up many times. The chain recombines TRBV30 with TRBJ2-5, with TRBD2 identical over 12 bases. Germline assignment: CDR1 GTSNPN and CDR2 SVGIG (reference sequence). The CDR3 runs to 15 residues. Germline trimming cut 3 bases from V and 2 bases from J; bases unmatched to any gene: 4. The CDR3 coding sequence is TGTGCCTGGAGGGTAGGGACTAGCGGGCAAGAGACCCAGTACTTC. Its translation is CAWRVGTSGQETQYF.

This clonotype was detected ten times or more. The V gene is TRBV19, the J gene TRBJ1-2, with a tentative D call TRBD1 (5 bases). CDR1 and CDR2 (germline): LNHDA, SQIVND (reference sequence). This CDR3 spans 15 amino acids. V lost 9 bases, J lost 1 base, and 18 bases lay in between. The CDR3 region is CASRDSGRLNYGYTF. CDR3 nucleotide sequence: TGTGCCAGCCGTGATTCAGGGAGACTTAACTATGGCTACACCTTC.

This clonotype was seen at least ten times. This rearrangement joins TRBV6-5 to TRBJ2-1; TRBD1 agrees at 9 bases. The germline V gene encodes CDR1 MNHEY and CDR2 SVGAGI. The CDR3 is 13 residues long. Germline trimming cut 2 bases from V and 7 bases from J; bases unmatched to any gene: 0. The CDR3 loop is CASSYDRGNEQFF. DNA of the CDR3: TGTGCCAGCAGTTACGACAGGGGGAATGAGCAGTTCTTC.

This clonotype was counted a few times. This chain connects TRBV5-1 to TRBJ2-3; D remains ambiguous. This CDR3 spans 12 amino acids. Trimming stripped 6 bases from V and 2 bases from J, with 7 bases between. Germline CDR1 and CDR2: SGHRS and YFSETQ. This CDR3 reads CASKDYTDTQYF. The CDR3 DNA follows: TGCGCCAGCAAAGATTACACAGATACGCAGTATTTT.

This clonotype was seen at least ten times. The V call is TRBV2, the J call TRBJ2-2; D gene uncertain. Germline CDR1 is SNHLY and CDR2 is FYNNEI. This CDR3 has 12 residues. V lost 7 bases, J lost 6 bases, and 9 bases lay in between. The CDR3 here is CASTGRAGELFF. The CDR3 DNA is TGTGCCAGCACCGGACGGGCCGGGGAGCTGTTTTTT.

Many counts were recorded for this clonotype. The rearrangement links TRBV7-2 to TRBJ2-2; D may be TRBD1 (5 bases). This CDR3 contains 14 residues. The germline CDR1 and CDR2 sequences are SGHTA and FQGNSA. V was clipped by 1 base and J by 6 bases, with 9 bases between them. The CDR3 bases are TGTGCCAGCAGCTTAGAGGGGCGTGCCGGGGAGCTGTTTTTT. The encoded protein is CASSLEGRAGELFF.

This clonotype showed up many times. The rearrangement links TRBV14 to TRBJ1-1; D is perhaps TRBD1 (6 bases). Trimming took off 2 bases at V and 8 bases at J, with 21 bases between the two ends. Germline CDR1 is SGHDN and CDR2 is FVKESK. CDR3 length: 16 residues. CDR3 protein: CASSQKGPRLRGEAFF. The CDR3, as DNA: TGTGCCAGCAGCCAAAAGGGCCCAAGACTTAGGGGGGAAGCTTTCTTT.

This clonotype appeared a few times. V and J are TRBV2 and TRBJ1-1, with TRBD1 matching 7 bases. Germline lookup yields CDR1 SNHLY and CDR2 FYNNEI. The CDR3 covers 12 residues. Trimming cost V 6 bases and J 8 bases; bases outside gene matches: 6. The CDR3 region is CASSFHRGEAFF. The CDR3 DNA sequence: TGTGCCAGCAGCTTTCACAGGGGAGAAGCTTTCTTT.